This passage covers 3 T cell receptor beta chains from one sample sequenced in a study of shared clonotypes between healthy human individuals. TCRdb's copy holds only in-frame clones and misses some; the assay was immunoSEQ multiplex PCR. The sample includes fewer than 700,000 clones, roughly 72% seen only once; the top ten take about 11%. Sequencing input: PBMCs. All receptors derive from a woman between 40 and 50 years old in good health. Some clones in this sample may be carry-over from other donors' samples.

The CDR3 bases are TGCGCCAGCAGCCCGTACAGGGAATCCACCGGGGAGCTGTTTTTT. Amino acids: CASSPYRESTGELFF. V usage is TRBV5-1 and J usage is TRBJ2-2, with D perhaps matching TRBD1 (6 bases). Germline V gene sequence: CDR1 SGHRS, CDR2 YFSETQ. The CDR3 consists of 15 residues. V lost 4 bases and J 4 bases, leaving 14 bases between the germline ends.

The rearrangement joins TRBV7-2 to TRBJ2-4; D not resolved. Trimming left V 1 base short and J 3 bases short, with 4 bases between. The CDR3 totals 13 residues. In germline, CDR1 is SGHTA, CDR2 FQGNSA. CDR3 bases: TGTGCCAGCAGCTTAGACCGCAAAAACATTCAGTACTTC. This gives the protein CASSLDRKNIQYF.

This chain joins TRBV29-1 and TRBJ2-6; maybe TRBD1 (6 bases). Trimming took 4 bases from V and 4 from J, leaving 17 bases between them. The CDR3 contains 16 residues. Germline assignment: CDR1 SQVTM and CDR2 ANQGSEA. The DNA of the CDR3 is TGCAGCGTTGCGGACAGCCCTAGGTCCGGGGCCAACGTCCTGACTTTC. Protein sequence: CSVADSPRSGANVLTF.